The TCR beta chain described here comes from a study of CD8+ T cells in alopecia areata. Study findings and constraints: Given one nonresponder, whether baseline CD8+ expansion relates to response remains uncertain. Clonality exceeded that of normal scalp in lesional scalp, most notably in alopecia totalis/universalis.

In regard to this clone: The antigen is unknown.

CDR1 is LGHNA and CDR2 is YSLEER in the germline V gene. The CDR3 is 15 residues long. V lost 0 bases to trimming and J lost 5 bases, with 13 bases between them. The treatment was: oral pan-JAK inhibitor, 5-10 mg twice daily. Both peripheral blood and punch biopsies of lesional scalp skin were obtained from patients who had alopecia areata. Isolation of CD4+ and CD8+ T cells from PBMCs was achieved by sorting. Once RNA had been extracted, it was reverse transcribed into cDNA to act as the sequencing template. The repertoire was sequenced with immunoSEQ multiplex PCR; TCRdb's copy has only in-frame clones and lacks some. Of some 98,000 clones listed, 60% to 75% are singletons.

The sample was CD8+ T cells sorted from blood, taken at week 4, from a patient treated with tofacitinib. This clonotype was sampled from a human donor with alopecia areata. The V and J genes are TRBV4-3 and TRBJ2-5, with a possible D match to TRBD2 (5 bases). The CDR3 here is CASSQDRTGGETQYF. The DNA for the CDR3 is TGCGCCAGCAGCCAAGATCGGACCGGCGGGGAGACCCAGTACTTC.